These 5 T cell receptor beta chains were all obtained from the same sample, sequenced in a study of blood T cell repertoires in COVID-19. Here immunoSEQ multiplex PCR was the method, and the copy in TCRdb shows in-frame clones only, minus some. Counted here are hundreds of thousands of clones, 65% to 90% occurring once; the ten biggest clones make up 9.1%. Sequenced input: PBMCs or T cells enriched from blood (not recorded which). Receptors originate from a woman aged 45 to 65 with acute COVID-19.

The rearrangement uses TRBV4-3 and TRBJ2-2; no clear D. Trimming cost V 5 bases and J 6 bases, with 10 bases left between them. The CDR3 extends over 13 amino acids. Per the germline V gene, CDR1 is LGHNA and CDR2 is YSLEER. CDR3 sequence: CASSSRSAGELFF. In DNA form, the CDR3 reads TGCGCCAGCAGCTCTCGGTCGGCCGGGGAGCTGTTTTTT.

This chain joins TRBV10-2 and TRBJ2-5; 9 positions match TRBD1. CDR3 length: 14 amino acids. Germline V gives CDR1 WSHSY, CDR2 SAAADI. J lost 4 bases, V lost 4 bases, and 4 bases had no gene match. In DNA form, the CDR3 reads TGCGCCAGCAGTGTCGACAGGGGGGGAGAGACCCAGTACTTC. Translated, it gives CASSVDRGGETQYF.

The chain has TRBV3-1 (or the pseudogene TRBV3-2) and TRBJ1-1; maybe TRBD1 (6 bases). V shed 7 bases and J shed 1 base, with 13 bases lying between them. Per the germline V gene, CDR1 is LGHDT and CDR2 is YNNKEL (reference sequence). There are 14 residues in the CDR3. The CDR3 region has the DNA TGTGCCAGCATCGAAGGGGGGGGGAACACTGAAGCTTTCTTT. As protein: CASIEGGGNTEAFF.

V usage is TRBV7-6 and J usage is TRBJ2-1; 10 positions agree with TRBD1. The CDR3 is made up of 19 amino acids. Germline V gene sequence: CDR1 SGHVS, CDR2 FNYEAQ. J was trimmed by 2 bases and V by 4 bases; bases with no gene match: 14. The DNA of the CDR3 is TGTGCCAGCAGCTCACCGGGACAGGGGACCACACTTACCTACAATGAGCAGTTCTTC. This translates into CASSSPGQGTTLTYNEQFF.

V and J are TRBV3-1 (or the pseudogene TRBV3-2) and TRBJ1-1, with a tentative D call TRBD1 (6 bases). Looked up from germline, CDR1 is LGHDT and CDR2 is YNNKEL (reference sequence). The CDR3 extends over 15 amino acids. The V gene lost 2 bases and the J gene lost 6 bases, with 16 bases spanning the gap. For the CDR3, the DNA is TGTGCCAGCAGCCAATATTCTCAGGGGCTATCTGAAGCTTTCTTT. Amino acid sequence: CASSQYSQGLSEAFF.